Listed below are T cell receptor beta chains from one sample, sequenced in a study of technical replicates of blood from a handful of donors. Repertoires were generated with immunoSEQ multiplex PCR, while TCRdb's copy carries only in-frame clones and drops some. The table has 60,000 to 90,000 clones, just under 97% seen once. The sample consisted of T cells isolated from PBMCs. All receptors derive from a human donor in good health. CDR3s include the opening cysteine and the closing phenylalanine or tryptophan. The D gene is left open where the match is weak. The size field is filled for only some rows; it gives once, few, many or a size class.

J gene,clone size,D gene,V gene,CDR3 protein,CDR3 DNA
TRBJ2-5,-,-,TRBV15,CATSGDRETQYF,TGTGCCACCAGCGGAGATAGAGAGACCCAGTACTTC
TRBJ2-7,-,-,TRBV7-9,CASSPSYEQYF,TGTGCCAGCAGCCCATCCTACGAGCAGTACTTC
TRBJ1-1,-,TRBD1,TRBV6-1,CASRQGQGTEAFF,TGTGCCAGTAGACAGGGTCAGGGGACTGAAGCTTTCTTT
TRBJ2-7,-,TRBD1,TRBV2,CASSRDRVTYEQYF,TGTGCCAGCAGCCGGGACAGGGTAACCTACGAGCAGTACTTC
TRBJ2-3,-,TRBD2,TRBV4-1,CASSLSSGIKDTQYF,TGCGCCAGCAGCCTCTCCAGCGGGATCAAAGATACGCAGTATTTT
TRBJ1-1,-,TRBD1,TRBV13,CASSETTGANTEAFF,TGTGCCAGCAGCGAGACGACAGGGGCGAACACTGAAGCTTTCTTT
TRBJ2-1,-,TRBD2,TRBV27,CASSPPGLAGGGEQFF,TGTGCCAGCAGTCCCCCAGGACTAGCGGGAGGGGGTGAGCAGTTCTTC
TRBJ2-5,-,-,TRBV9,CASSISLRGETQYF,TGTGCCAGCAGCATCTCCCTCAGGGGAGAGACCCAGTACTTC
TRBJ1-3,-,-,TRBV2,CASIHSSGNTIYF,TGTGCCAGCATACACAGCTCTGGAAACACCATATATTTT
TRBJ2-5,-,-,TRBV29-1,CSVQDRAGFQETQYF,TGCAGCGTACAAGACAGGGCGGGGTTCCAAGAGACCCAGTACTTC
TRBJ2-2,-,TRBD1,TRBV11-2,CASTRQGGTGELFF,TGTGCCAGCACCCGACAGGGTGGGACCGGGGAGCTGTTTTTT
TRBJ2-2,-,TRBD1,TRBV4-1,CASSQVGQVNTGELFF,TGCGCCAGCAGCCAAGTGGGACAGGTAAACACCGGGGAGCTGTTTTTT
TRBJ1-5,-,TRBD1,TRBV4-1,CASSQVPTGTGGQPQHF,TGCGCCAGCAGCCAAGTTCCTACCGGGACAGGGGGACAGCCCCAGCATTTT
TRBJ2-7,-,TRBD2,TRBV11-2,CASSLDLAGLYEQYF,TGTGCCAGCAGCTTAGATCTAGCGGGATTATACGAGCAGTACTTC
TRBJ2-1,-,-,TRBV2,CASRPNSNSYNEQFF,TGTGCCAGCAGGCCCAACTCCAACTCCTACAATGAGCAGTTCTTC
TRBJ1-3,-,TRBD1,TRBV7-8,CASSYPGQGYGNTIYF,TGTGCCAGCAGTTATCCTGGACAGGGGTACGGAAACACCATATATTTT
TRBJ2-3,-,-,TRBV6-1,CASSEAGETDTQYF,TGTGCCAGCAGTGAAGCGGGAGAGACAGATACGCAGTATTTT
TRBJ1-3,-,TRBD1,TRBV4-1,CASSQYTGGGNTIYF,TGCGCCAGCAGCCAATACACAGGGGGTGGAAACACCATATATTTT
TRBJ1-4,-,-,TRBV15,CATSGGVNEKLFF,TGTGCCACCAGCGGGGGGGTTAACGAAAAACTGTTTTTT
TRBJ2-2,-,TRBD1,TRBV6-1,CASSEVTGENTGELFF,TGTGCCAGCAGTGAAGTTACAGGGGAGAACACCGGGGAGCTGTTTTTT
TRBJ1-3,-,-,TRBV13,CASSLGRVRNTIYF,TGTGCCAGCAGCTTAGGCAGGGTGAGAAACACCATATATTTT
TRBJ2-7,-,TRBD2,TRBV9,CASSVGGSGNEQYF,TGTGCCAGCAGCGTAGGAGGTAGCGGGAACGAGCAGTACTTC
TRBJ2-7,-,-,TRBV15,CATSSGPGPTYEQYF,TGTGCCACCAGCAGTGGACCAGGGCCCACCTACGAGCAGTACTTC
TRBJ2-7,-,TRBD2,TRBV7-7,CASSPGEGGYEQYF,TGTGCTAGCAGCCCCGGGGAGGGAGGCTACGAGCAGTACTTC
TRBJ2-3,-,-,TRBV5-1,CASSLAGDSRGWDTQYF,TGCGCCAGCAGCTTGGCCGGCGACAGTCGGGGGTGGGATACGCAGTATTTT
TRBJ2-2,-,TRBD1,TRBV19,CASTGQTYTGELFF,TGTGCCAGTACGGGACAGACTTACACCGGGGAGCTGTTTTTT
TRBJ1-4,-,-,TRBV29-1,CSVHLLREGLEKLFF,TGCAGCGTCCATCTCCTAAGGGAGGGCCTTGAAAAACTGTTTTTT
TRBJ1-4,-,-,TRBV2,CASSQQGGDEKLFF,TGTGCCAGCAGTCAACAGGGTGGGGATGAAAAACTGTTTTTT
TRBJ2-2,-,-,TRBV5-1,CASSFGLAANTGELFF,TGCGCCAGCAGCTTCGGACTCGCCGCGAACACCGGGGAGCTGTTTTTT
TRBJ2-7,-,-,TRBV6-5,CASSYSTTGKLYEQYF,TGTGCCAGCAGTTACTCGACCACGGGGAAACTCTACGAGCAGTACTTC
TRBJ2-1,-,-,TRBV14,CASSQLPQGGRAEFF,TGTGCCAGCAGCCAATTACCCCAAGGGGGAAGGGCAGAGTTCTTC
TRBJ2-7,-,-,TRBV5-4,CASSLVRGLGNYEQYF,TGTGCCAGCAGCTTGGTGCGGGGGCTAGGAAACTACGAGCAGTACTTC
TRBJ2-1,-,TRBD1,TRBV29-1,CSVEGWQGANNEQFF,TGCAGCGTTGAAGGTTGGCAGGGGGCGAACAATGAGCAGTTCTTC
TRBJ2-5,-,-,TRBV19,CASTELGGAKETQYF,TGTGCCAGTACCGAATTGGGGGGGGCCAAAGAGACCCAGTACTTC
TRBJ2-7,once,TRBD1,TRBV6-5,CASSPSWTGGALQYF,TGTGCCAGCAGTCCGAGCTGGACAGGGGGCGCCTTGCAGTACTTC
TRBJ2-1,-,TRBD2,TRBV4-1,CASSQTSGGADEQFF,TGCGCCAGCAGCCAAACTAGCGGGGGGGCCGATGAGCAGTTCTTC
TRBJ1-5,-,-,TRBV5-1,CASRASDSQNQPQHF,TGCGCCAGCAGGGCCAGTGACAGCCAAAATCAGCCCCAGCATTTT
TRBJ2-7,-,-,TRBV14,CASSQARLGEQYF,TGTGCCAGCAGCCAAGCCAGGTTGGGCGAGCAGTACTTC
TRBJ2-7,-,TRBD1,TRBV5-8,CASGPGQGFPSGEQYF,TGTGCCAGCGGGCCGGGACAGGGGTTTCCGTCGGGAGAGCAGTACTTC
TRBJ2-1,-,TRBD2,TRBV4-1,CASSQGVPGLAGINEQFF,TGCGCCAGCAGCCAAGGCGTGCCGGGACTAGCGGGAATAAATGAGCAGTTCTTC
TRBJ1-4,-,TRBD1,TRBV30,CAWSPGGREKLFF,TGTGCCTGGAGTCCAGGGGGGAGGGAAAAACTGTTTTTT
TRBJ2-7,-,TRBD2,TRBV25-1,CASSEPSGYYEQYF,TGTGCCAGCAGTGAACCTAGCGGCTACTACGAGCAGTACTTC
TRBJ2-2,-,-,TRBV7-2,CASSFPNTGELFF,TGTGCCAGCAGCTTCCCTAACACCGGGGAGCTGTTTTTT
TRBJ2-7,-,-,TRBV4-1,CASSHGRQGGYEQYF,TGCGCCAGCAGCCACGGACGGCAGGGAGGATACGAGCAGTACTTC
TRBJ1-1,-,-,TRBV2,CASSRETTEAFF,TGTGCCAGCAGTAGGGAGACAACCGAAGCTTTCTTT
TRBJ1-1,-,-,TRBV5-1,CASSSRMATEAFF,TGCGCCAGCAGCAGCAGGATGGCCACTGAAGCTTTCTTT
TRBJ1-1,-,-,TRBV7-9,CASSLSQGGDTEAFF,TGTGCCAGCAGCTTATCACAGGGTGGGGACACTGAAGCTTTCTTT
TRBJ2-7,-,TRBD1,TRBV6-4,CASSVEGGAEQYF,TGTGCCAGCAGTGTTGAAGGGGGCGCCGAGCAGTACTTC
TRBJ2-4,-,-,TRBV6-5,CASTPDGGLNIQYF,TGTGCCAGCACCCCGGACGGAGGGTTAAACATTCAGTACTTC
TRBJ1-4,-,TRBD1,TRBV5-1,CASSLAGTGDEKLFF,TGCGCCAGCAGCTTGGCCGGTACAGGGGATGAAAAACTGTTTTTT
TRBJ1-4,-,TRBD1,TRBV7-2,CASSLDRGRELFF,TGTGCCAGCAGCTTGGACAGGGGTCGGGAACTGTTTTTT
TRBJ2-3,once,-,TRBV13,CASSLEAGADTQYF,TGTGCCAGCAGCTTAGAAGCGGGCGCAGATACGCAGTATTTT
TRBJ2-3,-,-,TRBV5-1,CASSLGQVSTDTQYF,TGCGCCAGCAGCTTGGGACAGGTTAGCACAGATACGCAGTATTTT
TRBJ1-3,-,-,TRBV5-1,CASSLVGTSSGNTIYF,TGCGCCAGCAGCTTGGTTGGCACCAGCTCTGGAAACACCATATATTTT
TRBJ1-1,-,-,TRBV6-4,CASSSLEIGHHPPKSEAFF,TGTGCCAGCAGCTCTTTGGAAATAGGACACCATCCTCCGAAGTCTGAAGCTTTCTTT